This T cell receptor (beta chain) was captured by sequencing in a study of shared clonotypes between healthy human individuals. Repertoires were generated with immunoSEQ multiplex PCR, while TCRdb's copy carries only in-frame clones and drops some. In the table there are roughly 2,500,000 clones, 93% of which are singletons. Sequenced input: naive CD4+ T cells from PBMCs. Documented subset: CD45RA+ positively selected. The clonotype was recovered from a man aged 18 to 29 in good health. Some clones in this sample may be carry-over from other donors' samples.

CDR3 in DNA: TGTGCCAGCAGTTTCAGGGGACGGACTGAAGCTTTCTTT. This encodes CASSFRGRTEAFF. The chain joins TRBV6-5 to TRBJ1-1; a possible D gene is TRBD1 (6 bases). V lost 4 bases and J lost 5, with 11 bases in between. From germline, CDR1 is MNHEY and CDR2 SVGAGI. This CDR3 comprises 13 residues.